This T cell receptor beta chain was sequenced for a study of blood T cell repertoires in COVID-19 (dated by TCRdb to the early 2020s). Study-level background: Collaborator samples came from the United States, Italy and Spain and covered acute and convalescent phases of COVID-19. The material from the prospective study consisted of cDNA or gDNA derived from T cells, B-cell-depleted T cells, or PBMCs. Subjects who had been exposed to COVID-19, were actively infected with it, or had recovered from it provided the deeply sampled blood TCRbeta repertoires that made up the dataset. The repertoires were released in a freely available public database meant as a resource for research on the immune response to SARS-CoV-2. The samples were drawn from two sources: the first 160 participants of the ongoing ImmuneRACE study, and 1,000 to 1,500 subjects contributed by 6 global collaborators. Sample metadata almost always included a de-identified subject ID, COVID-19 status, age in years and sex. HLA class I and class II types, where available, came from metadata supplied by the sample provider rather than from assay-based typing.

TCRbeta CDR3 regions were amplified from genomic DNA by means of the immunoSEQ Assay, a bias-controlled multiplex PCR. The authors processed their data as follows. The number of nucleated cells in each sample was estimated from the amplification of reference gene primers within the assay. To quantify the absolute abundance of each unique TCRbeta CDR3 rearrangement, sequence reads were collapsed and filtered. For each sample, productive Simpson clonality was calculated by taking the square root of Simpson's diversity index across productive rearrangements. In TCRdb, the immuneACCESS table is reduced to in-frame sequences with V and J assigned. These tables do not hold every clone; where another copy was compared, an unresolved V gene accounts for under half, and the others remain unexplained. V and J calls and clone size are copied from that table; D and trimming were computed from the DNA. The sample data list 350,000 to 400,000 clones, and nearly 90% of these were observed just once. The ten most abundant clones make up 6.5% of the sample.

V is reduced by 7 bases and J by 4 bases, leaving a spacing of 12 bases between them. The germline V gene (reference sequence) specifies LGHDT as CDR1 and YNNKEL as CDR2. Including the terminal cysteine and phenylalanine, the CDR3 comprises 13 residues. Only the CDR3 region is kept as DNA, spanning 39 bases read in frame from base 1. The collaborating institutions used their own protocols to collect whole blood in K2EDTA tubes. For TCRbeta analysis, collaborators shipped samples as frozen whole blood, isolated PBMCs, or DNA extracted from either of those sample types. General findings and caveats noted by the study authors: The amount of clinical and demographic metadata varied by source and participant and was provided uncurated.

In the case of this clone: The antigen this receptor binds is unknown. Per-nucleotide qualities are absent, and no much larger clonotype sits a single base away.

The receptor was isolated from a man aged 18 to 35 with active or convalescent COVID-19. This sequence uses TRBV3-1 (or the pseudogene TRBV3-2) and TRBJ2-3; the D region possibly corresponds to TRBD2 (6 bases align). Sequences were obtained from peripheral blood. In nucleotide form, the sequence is TGTGCCAGCACCCCGGGACTTGCAGATACGCAGTATTTT. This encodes CASTPGLADTQYF.